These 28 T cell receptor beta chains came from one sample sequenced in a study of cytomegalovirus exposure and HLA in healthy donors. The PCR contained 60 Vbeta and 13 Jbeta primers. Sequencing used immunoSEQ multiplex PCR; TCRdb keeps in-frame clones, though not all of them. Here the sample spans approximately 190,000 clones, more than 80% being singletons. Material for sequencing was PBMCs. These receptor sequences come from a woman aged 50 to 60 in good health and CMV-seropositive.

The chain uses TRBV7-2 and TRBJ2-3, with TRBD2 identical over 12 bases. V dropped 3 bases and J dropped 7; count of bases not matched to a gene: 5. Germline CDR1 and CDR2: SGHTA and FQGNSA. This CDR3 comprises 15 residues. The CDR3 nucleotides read TGTGCCAGCAGCTTGGCTAGCGGGGGGGCAAATACGCAGTATTTT. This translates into CASSLASGGANTQYF.

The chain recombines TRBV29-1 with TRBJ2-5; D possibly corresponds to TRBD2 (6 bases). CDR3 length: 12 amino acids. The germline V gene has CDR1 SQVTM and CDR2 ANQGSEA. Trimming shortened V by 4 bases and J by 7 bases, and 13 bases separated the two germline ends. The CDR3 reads CSVGRVGVTQYF. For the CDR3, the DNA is TGCAGCGTTGGGAGGGTGGGGGTGACCCAGTACTTC.

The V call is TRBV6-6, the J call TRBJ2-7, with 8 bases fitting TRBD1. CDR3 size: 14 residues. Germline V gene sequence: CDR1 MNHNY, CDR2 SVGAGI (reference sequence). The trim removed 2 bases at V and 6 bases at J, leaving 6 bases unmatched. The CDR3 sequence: CASSYRTGISEQYF. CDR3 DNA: TGTGCCAGCAGTTACCGGACAGGGATCAGCGAGCAGTACTTC.

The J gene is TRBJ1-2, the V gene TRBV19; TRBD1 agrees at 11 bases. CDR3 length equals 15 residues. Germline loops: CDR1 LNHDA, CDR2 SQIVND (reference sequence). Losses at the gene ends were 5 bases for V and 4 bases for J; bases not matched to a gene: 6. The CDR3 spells CASSAAGTGGYGYTF. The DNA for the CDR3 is TGTGCCAGTAGTGCTGCCGGGACAGGGGGCTATGGCTACACCTTC.

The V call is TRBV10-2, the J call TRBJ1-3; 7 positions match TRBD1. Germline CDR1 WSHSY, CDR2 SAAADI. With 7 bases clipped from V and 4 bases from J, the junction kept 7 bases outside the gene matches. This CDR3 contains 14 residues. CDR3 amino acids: CASTQTGPGNTIYF. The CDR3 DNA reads TGCGCCAGCACCCAGACAGGGCCCGGAAACACCATATATTTT.

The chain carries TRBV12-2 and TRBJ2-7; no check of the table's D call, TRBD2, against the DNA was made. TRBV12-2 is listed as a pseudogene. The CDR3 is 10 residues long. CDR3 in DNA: TGTGCACCCCGGAGGGGCGAGCAGTACTTC. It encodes CAPRRGEQYF.

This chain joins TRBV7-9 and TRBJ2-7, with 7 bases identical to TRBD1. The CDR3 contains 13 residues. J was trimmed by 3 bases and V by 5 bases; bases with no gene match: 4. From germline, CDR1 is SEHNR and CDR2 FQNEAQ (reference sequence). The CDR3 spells CASSLRQGYEQYF. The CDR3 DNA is TGTGCCAGCAGCCTTCGACAGGGCTACGAGCAGTACTTC. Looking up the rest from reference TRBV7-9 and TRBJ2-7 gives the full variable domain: DTGVSQNPRHKITKRGQNVTFRCDPISEHNRLYWYRQTLGQGPEFLTYFQNEAQLEKSRLLSDRFSAERPKGSFSTLEIQRTEQGDSAMYLCASSLRQGYEQYFGPGTRLTVT.

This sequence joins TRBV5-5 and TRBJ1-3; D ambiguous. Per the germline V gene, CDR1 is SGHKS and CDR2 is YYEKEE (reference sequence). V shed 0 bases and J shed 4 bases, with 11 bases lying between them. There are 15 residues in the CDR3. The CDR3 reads CASSLAPGRGNTIYF. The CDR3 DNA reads TGTGCCAGCAGCTTGGCGCCAGGCAGGGGAAACACCATATATTTT. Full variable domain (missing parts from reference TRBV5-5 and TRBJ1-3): DAGVTQSPTHLIKTRGQQVTLRCSPISGHKSVSWYQQVLGQGPQFIFQYYEKEERGRGNFPDRFSARQFPNYSSELNVNALLLGDSALYLCASSLAPGRGNTIYFGEGSWLTVV.

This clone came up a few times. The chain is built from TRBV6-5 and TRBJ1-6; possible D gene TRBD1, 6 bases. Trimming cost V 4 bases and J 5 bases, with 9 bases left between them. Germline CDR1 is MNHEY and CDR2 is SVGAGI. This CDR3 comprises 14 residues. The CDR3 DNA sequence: TGTGCCAGCAGTTCGGGACACCATAATTCACCCCTCCACTTT. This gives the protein CASSSGHHNSPLHF.

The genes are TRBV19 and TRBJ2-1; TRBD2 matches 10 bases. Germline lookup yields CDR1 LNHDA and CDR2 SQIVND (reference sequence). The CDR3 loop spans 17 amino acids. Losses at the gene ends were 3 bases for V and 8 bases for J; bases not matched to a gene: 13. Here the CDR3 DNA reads TGTGCCAGTAGTATGGATAGCGGGGGGCCCACTGGGTATGAGCAGTTCTTC. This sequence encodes CASSMDSGGPTGYEQFF.

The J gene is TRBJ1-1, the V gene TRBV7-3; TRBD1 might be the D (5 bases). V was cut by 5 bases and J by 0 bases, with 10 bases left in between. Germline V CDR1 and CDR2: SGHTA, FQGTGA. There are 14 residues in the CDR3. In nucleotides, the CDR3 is TGTGCCAGCAGCGCAACGGGGGTGAACACTGAAGCTTTCTTT. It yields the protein CASSATGVNTEAFF. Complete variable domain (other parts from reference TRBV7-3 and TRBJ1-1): GAGVSQTPSNKVTEKGKYVELRCDPISGHTALYWYRQSLGQGPEFLIYFQGTGAADDSGLPNDRFFAVRPEGSVSTLKIQRTERGDSAVYLCASSATGVNTEAFFGQGTRLTVV.

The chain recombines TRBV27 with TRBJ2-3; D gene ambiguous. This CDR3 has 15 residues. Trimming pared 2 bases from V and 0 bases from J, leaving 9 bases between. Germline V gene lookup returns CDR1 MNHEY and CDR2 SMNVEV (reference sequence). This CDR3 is CASSLALGSTDTQYF. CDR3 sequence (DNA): TGTGCCAGCAGTTTAGCCCTCGGTAGCACAGATACGCAGTATTTT.

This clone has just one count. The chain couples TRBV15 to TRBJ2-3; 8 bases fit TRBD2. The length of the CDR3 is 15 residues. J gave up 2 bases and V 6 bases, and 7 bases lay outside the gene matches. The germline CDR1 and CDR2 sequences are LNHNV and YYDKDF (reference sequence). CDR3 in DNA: TGTGCCACCAGTGAGCGGGGGTCGATCACAGATACGCAGTATTTT. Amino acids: CATSERGSITDTQYF. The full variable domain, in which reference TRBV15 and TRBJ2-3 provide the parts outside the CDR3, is DAMVIQNPRYQVTQFGKPVTLSCSQTLNHNVMYWYQQKSSQAPKLLFHYYDKDFNNEADTPDNFQSRRPNTSFCFLDIRSPGLGDTAMYLCATSERGSITDTQYFGPGTRLTVL.

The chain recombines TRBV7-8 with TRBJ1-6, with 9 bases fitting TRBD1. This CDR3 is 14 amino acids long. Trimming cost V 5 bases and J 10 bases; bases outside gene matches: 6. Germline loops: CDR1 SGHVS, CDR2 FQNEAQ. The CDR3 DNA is TGTGCCAGCAGCACAGGGGGCTTTGGCTCACCCCTCCACTTT. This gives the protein CASSTGGFGSPLHF.

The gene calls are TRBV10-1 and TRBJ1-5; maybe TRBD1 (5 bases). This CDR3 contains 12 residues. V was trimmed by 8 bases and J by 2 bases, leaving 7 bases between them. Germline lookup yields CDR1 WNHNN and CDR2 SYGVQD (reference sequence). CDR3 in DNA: TGCGCCAGCCTCAGGGGCAATCAGCCCCAGCATTTT. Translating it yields CASLRGNQPQHF.

The CDR3 DNA sequence: TGCGCCAGCAGCCAAGATTCGGGGCGGGGAGGCTACACCTTC. As protein: CASSQDSGRGGYTF. The rearrangement joins TRBV4-3 to TRBJ1-2; maybe TRBD1 (5 bases). V was shortened by 0 bases and J by 8 bases, with 13 bases between the two germline ends. Looked up from germline, CDR1 is LGHNA and CDR2 is YSLEER. The CDR3 is 14 amino acids.

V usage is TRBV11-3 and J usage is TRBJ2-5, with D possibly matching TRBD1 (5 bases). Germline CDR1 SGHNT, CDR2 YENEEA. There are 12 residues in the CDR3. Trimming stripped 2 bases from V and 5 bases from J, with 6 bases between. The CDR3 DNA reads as TGTGCCAGCAGCTTAAGGGGCGAGACCCAGTACTTC. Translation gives CASSLRGETQYF. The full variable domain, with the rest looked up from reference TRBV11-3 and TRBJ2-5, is EAGVVQSPRYKIIEKKQPVAFWCNPISGHNTLYWYLQNLGQGPELLIRYENEEAVDDSQLPKDRFSAERLKGVDSTLKIQPAELGDSAVYLCASSLRGETQYFGPGTRLLVL.

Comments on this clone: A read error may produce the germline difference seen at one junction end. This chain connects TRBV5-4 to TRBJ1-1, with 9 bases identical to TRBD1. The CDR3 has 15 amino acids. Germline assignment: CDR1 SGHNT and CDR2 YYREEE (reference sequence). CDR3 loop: CASSQEGQGRTEAFF. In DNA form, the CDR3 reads TGCGCCAGCAGCCAAGAAGGACAGGGGAGGACTGAAGCTTTCTTT.

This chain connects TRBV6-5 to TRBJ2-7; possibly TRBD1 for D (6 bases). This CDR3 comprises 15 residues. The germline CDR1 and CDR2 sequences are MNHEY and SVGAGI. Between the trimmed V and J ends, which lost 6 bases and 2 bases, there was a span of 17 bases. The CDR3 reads CASRPSRGGAYEQYF. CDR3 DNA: TGTGCCAGCAGACCCTCCAGGGGCGGCGCCTACGAGCAGTACTTC.

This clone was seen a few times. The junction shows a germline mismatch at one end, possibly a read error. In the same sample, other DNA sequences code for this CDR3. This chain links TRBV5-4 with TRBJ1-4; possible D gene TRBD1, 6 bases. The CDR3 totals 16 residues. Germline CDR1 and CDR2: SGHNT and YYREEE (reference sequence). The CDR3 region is CASSQNSGHLNEKLFF. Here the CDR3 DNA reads TGCGCCAGCAGCCAAAACTCGGGACACCTTAATGAAAAACTGTTTTTT.

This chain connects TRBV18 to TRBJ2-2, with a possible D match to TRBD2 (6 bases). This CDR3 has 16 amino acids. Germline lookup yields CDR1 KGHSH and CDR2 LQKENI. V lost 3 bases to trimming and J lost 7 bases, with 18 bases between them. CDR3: CASSPEGTDGVGELFF. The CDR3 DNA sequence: TGTGCCAGCTCACCGGAGGGAACGGATGGAGTCGGGGAGCTGTTTTTT.

The CDR3 reads CASSPGGGGETQYF. CDR3 in DNA: TGTGCCAGCAGCCCCGGGGGGGGAGGGGAGACCCAGTACTTC. This chain uses TRBV28 with TRBJ2-5; 8 bases are shared with TRBD2. The length of the CDR3 is 14 residues. The V gene end was trimmed by 6 bases and the J gene end by 5 bases; junction bases not matched to a gene: 8. Germline-derived CDR1 and CDR2 are MDHEN and SYDVKM.

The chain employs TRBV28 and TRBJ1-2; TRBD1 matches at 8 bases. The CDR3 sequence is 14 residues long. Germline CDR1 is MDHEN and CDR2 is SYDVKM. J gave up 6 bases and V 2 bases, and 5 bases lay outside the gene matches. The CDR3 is CASSLGGQGHGYTF. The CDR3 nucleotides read TGTGCCAGCAGTTTAGGCGGACAGGGCCATGGCTACACCTTC.

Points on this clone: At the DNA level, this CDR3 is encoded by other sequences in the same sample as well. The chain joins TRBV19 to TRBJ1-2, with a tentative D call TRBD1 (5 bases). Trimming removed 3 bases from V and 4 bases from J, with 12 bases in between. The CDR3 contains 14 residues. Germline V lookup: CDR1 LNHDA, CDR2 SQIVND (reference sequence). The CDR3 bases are TGTGCCAGTAGTATCCCGGGACTGATCTATGGCTACACCTTC. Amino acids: CASSIPGLIYGYTF. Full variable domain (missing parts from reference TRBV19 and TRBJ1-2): DGGITQSPKYLFRKEGQNVTLSCEQNLNHDAMYWYRQDPGQGLRLIYYSQIVNDFQKGDIAEGYSVSREKKESFPLTVTSAQKNPTAFYLCASSIPGLIYGYTFGSGTRLTVV.

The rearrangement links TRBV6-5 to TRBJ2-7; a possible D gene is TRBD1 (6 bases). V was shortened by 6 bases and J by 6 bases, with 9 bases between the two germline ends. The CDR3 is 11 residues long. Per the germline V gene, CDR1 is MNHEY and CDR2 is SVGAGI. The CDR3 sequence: CASRQGREQYF. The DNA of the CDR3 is TGTGCCAGCAGACAGGGTCGCGAGCAGTACTTC.

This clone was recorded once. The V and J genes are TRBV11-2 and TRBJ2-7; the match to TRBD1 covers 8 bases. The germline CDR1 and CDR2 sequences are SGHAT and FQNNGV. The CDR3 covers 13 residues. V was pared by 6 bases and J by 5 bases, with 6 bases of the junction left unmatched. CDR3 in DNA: TGTGCCAGCAGTTACGGACAGGGTGACGAGCAGTACTTC. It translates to CASSYGQGDEQYF.

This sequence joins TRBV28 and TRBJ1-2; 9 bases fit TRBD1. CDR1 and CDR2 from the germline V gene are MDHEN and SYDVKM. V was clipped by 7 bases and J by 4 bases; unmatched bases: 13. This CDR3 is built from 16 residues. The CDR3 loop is CASTYSGTGRPYGYTF. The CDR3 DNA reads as TGTGCCAGCACCTATTCCGGGACAGGGCGCCCCTATGGCTACACCTTC.

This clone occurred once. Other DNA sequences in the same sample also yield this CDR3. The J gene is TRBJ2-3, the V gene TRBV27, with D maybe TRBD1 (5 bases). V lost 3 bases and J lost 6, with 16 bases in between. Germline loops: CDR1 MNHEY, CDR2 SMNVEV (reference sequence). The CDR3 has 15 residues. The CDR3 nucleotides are TGTGCCAGCAGTTTTATGGCAGGGAACACGGATACGCAGTATTTT. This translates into CASSFMAGNTDTQYF.